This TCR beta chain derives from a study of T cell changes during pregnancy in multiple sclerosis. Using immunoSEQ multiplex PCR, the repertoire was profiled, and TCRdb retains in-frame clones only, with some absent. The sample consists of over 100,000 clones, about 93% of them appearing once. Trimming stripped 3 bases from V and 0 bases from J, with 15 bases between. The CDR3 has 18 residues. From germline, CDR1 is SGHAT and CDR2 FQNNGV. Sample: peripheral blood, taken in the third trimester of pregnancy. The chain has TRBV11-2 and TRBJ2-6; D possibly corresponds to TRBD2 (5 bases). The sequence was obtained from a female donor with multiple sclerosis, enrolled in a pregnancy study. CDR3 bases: TGTGCCAGCAGCTTCTCGGGAACCTATAACTCTGGGGCCAACGTCCTGACTTTC. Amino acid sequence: CASSFSGTYNSGANVLTF.